The present entry profiles one T cell receptor (beta chain) with its context. The CDR3 loop spans 17 amino acids. Trimming stripped 0 bases from V and 2 bases from J, with 14 bases between. Germline CDR1 reads LNHDA; CDR2 reads SQIVND (reference sequence). These data are taken from a study of cytomegalovirus exposure and HLA in healthy donors. Some clones are missing from TCRdb's copy, which holds only in-frame ones; the method was immunoSEQ multiplex PCR. The profile shows some 170,000 clones, nearly 90% of them singletons. The sequence derives from a woman aged 18 to 35 in good health and CMV-seropositive. V gene TRBV19 combines with J gene TRBJ1-5; weak D call: TRBD1 (6 bases). The sample was PBMCs. CDR3 sequence: CASSIDRSGVGNQPQHF. CDR3 bases: TGTGCCAGTAGTATAGATCGGTCAGGGGTAGGCAATCAGCCCCAGCATTTT.